The next 5 T cell receptor beta chains were all read from a single sample in a study of T-cell memory formation after mild COVID-19. TCRdb called the 5' RACE reads again in MiXCR, with one record for every CDR3 protein. Seen here are approximately 35,000 distinct CDR3 sequences, under 25% observed once, and the top ten hold approximately 1.5%. Material: PBMCs or a T cell subset sorted from them (not recorded which). These receptors were obtained from an adult who had mild COVID-19 (a few samples of this study predate the infection). Cell type and time point are not known.

The chain links TRBV19 to TRBJ2-1, with 7 positions matching TRBD2. V trimming: 3 bases; J trimming: 4 bases; junction bases outside the gene matches: 6. The germline gives CDR1 LNHDA, CDR2 SQIVND (reference sequence). CDR3 length: 15 amino acids. The CDR3 loop reads CASSIGPSGYNEQFF. The CDR3 DNA reads TGTGCCAGTAGTATCGGTCCTAGCGGTTACAATGAGCAGTTCTTC.

This clonotype was counted at least ten times. This chain links TRBV2 with TRBJ2-1, with 9 positions matching TRBD1. The germline V gene has CDR1 SNHLY and CDR2 FYNNEI. The trim removed 4 bases at V and 8 bases at J, leaving 6 bases unmatched. The CDR3 is made up of 14 amino acids. DNA for the CDR3: TGTGCCAGCAGTGTACAGGGGGCGCGATATGAGCAGTTCTTC. It specifies CASSVQGARYEQFF.

This clonotype appeared many times. The chain uses TRBV29-1 and TRBJ1-2; 10 bases are shared with TRBD1. Germline V gene sequence: CDR1 SQVTM, CDR2 ANQGSEA. V lost 8 bases and J lost 5; bases outside the gene matches: 8. This CDR3 region has 13 residues. The CDR3 nucleotides read TGCAGCACGGGGACAGGGGACGGATATGGCTACACCTTC. Its translation: CSTGTGDGYGYTF.

This clonotype was picked up many times. The chain uses TRBV2 and TRBJ2-3, with a weak D call TRBD1 (6 bases). The V end lost 4 bases, the J end lost 5 bases, and 13 bases lay between the germline ends. Germline values: CDR1 SNHLY, CDR2 FYNNEI. The CDR3 sequence is 14 residues long. This CDR3 is CASSVRLGGDTQYF. The CDR3 DNA reads TGTGCCAGCAGTGTTCGGCTAGGGGGAGATACGCAGTATTTT.

The rearrangement links TRBV5-1 to TRBJ1-1, with D unresolved. The CDR3 extends over 11 amino acids. Between the trimmed V and J ends, which lost 3 bases and 5 bases, there was a span of 5 bases. Germline V gene sequence: CDR1 SGHRS, CDR2 YFSETQ. The CDR3 region is CASSSETEAFF. The CDR3 DNA reads as TGCGCCAGCAGCTCAGAAACTGAAGCTTTCTTT.